A selection of T cell receptor beta chains follows, all from one sample in a study of shared clonotypes between healthy human individuals. Assay: immunoSEQ multiplex PCR; the TCRdb copy retains only in-frame clones and omits some. The sample consists of more than 2 million clones, approximately 96% of them appearing once. The sequenced material came from naive CD4+ T cells sorted from blood. All receptors come from a young man in good health. Each CDR3 is given without its conserved first and last residue. The D gene is left open where the match is weak. Part of the rows lack a size; the others show once, few, many or a class for expanded clones.

TRBD1,TRBJ1-3,TRBV28,NA,ASSTGGLGSGNTIY
TRBD1,TRBJ2-7,TRBV5-4,NA,ASTVGQFRLFYEQY
NA,TRBJ2-7,TRBV5-1,NA,ASSEQY
NA,TRBJ2-3,TRBV10-3,once,AISQGFLADTQY
NA,TRBJ2-4,TRBV6-1,NA,ASTGNQNIQY
NA,TRBJ2-1,TRBV27,NA,ASRNPGHPLGRYNEQF
TRBD1,TRBJ1-4,TRBV5-1,NA,ASSRTGGANEKLF
TRBD2,TRBJ2-1,TRBV19,once,ASTSGLAGGIEQF
NA,TRBJ2-7,TRBV11-2,few,ASSDSYEQY
TRBD2,TRBJ2-1,TRBV6-5,NA,ASSAPTSGNREQF
NA,TRBJ2-3,TRBV6-1,NA,ASSGLRGGWNTDTQY
TRBD2,TRBJ2-6,TRBV10-3,NA,AISGASGRISGANVLT
TRBD2,TRBJ2-7,TRBV30,NA,AWNDPGLVFYEQY
NA,TRBJ1-2,TRBV6-1,NA,ASSPLGQGNYGYT
NA,TRBJ1-1,TRBV10-3,once,AIRPRGQGNTEAF
NA,TRBJ1-5,TRBV30,NA,AWTEQDSGIQPQH
NA,TRBJ2-5,TRBV7-9,NA,ASSPKWAETQY
NA,TRBJ2-2,TRBV29-1,NA,SFSRGGGELF
TRBD2,TRBJ2-1,TRBV5-6,NA,ASRQSGTSGGKQF
NA,TRBJ1-2,TRBV27,NA,ASSLTLGNYGYT
TRBD2,TRBJ2-2,TRBV30,NA,AWSAGLAGGTGELF
NA,TRBJ1-2,TRBV19,NA,ASSIRLGYGYT
NA,TRBJ1-2,TRBV5-1,NA,ASSWDNYGYT
NA,TRBJ2-2,TRBV10-3,NA,AIRGDTGELF
NA,TRBJ2-7,TRBV11-2,once,ASSLGPGLYEQY
NA,TRBJ2-7,TRBV2,NA,ASKKGFYEQY
TRBD2,TRBJ2-1,TRBV30,once,AWSPGGSNEQF
NA,TRBJ1-6,TRBV19,NA,ASSMSGSISPLH
NA,TRBJ1-2,TRBV6-1,NA,ASSEKVGGGQGYT
TRBD2,TRBJ2-7,TRBV14,once,ASSPRLAGGYEQY
TRBD1,TRBJ2-1,TRBV5-6,NA,ASSLGRGRFEQF
NA,TRBJ2-2,TRBV2,NA,ASRLMNTGELF
TRBD1,TRBJ2-3,TRBV28,NA,ASGSGQIRTDTQY
NA,TRBJ2-1,TRBV5-1,NA,ASSLVSTQF
TRBD1,TRBJ2-3,TRBV5-1,NA,ASSPGQEGDTQY
NA,TRBJ2-5,TRBV18,NA,ASSPLPNTGKGQETQY
NA,TRBJ1-1,TRBV7-8,NA,ASSLDSLHTEAF
NA,TRBJ2-7,TRBV5-4,NA,AKLLGPYSYEQY
NA,TRBJ1-2,TRBV5-6,NA,ASSFWTVINYGYT
TRBD2,TRBJ2-1,TRBV11-2,NA,ASSLGPGLGEWNEQF
TRBD1,TRBJ1-1,TRBV28,NA,ASSYTGQGPEAF
NA,TRBJ1-2,TRBV5-4,NA,ASSIDPLYTPYGYT
TRBD2,TRBJ2-2,TRBV19,NA,ASRNPGLAGRTGELF
NA,TRBJ1-6,TRBV9,NA,ASSVAGKNSPLH
TRBD2,TRBJ2-5,TRBV30,NA,AWSLTRTSGQETQY
TRBD2,TRBJ2-7,TRBV10-3,NA,ATRTSGGSYEQY
NA,TRBJ2-5,TRBV30,NA,AWSDRRGTQY